Listed below are T cell receptor beta chains from one sample, sequenced in a study of Graves' ophthalmopathy and Graves' hyperthyroidism. One entry per CDR3 protein, called by TCRdb with MiXCR from the multiplex PCR reads. The table shows approximately 480,000 distinct CDR3 sequences, with approximately 15% occurring only once. The sequenced sample consisted of blood. The receptors derive from a woman aged 25-40 years with Graves' ophthalmopathy. Each CDR3 is given with its conserved first and last residue. The D gene is left open where the match is weak. Clone size appears in some rows only: once, few, many, or a class for an expanded clone.

V gene,J gene,clone size,D gene,CDR3 DNA,CDR3 protein
TRBV6-5,TRBJ2-4,many,-,TGTGCCAGCAGTTACCGCGGGACAGACAAAAACATTCAGTACTTC,CASSYRGTDKNIQYF
TRBV7-8,TRBJ2-7,many,-,TGTGCCAGCAGCTCAGACAGTTACTCCTACGAGCAGTACTTC,CASSSDSYSYEQYF
TRBV12-3/TRBV12-4,TRBJ1-4,-,-,TGTGCCAGCCGACCTCGAACAAATGAAAAACTGTTTTTT,CASRPRTNEKLFF
TRBV11-2,TRBJ2-5,many,-,TGTGCCAGCAGCCCGTACCCTAGGGTGGGATTTGAAGAGACCCAGTACTTC,CASSPYPRVGFEETQYF
TRBV4-1,TRBJ2-4,many,-,TGCGCCAGCAGCCGCGGCTCGGACACGGTCATCTACTTC,CASSRGSDTVIYF
TRBV12-3/TRBV12-4,TRBJ2-5,many,TRBD2,TGTGCCAGCAGTTCCGGGACTAGGGAGACCCAGTACTTC,CASSSGTRETQYF
TRBV9,TRBJ1-2,-,TRBD1,TGTGCCTGCAGCGGCGGACAGGGCCCTCTTGGCTACACCTTC,CACSGGQGPLGYTF
TRBV12-3/TRBV12-4,TRBJ2-1,-,TRBD1,TGTGCCAACAGTTTGAACAGGGGAATGTGGGAGACCAAGTACTTC,CANSLNRGMWETKYF
TRBV5-6,TRBJ2-5,few,-,TGTGCCAGCAGCTTGTCCGGGGGAGGATTCCAAGAGACCCAGTACTTC,CASSLSGGGFQETQYF
TRBV5-1,TRBJ1-1,-,-,TGCGCCAGCAGCTTGGTTTCAGGGAGGGGGACTGAAGCTTTCTTT,CASSLVSGRGTEAFF
TRBV12-5,TRBJ1-6,many,-,TGTGCTAGTGGTTTGGTGTCAGGGACCCATTCACCCCTCCACTTT,CASGLVSGTHSPLHF
TRBV6-1,TRBJ1-2,many,TRBD1,TGTGCCAGCAGTAAAATTACCGGGACAGGGGGCGGAGGCTACACCTTC,CASSKITGTGGGGYTF
TRBV6-2/TRBV6-3,TRBJ1-2,-,-,TGTGCCAGCCACGACAGACCCTCTAACTATGGCTACACCTTC,CASHDRPSNYGYTF
TRBV20-1,TRBJ2-5,many,-,TGCAGTGCTCATCTTTCGTCCCAGCCGGGGGAGACCCAGTACTTC,CSAHLSSQPGETQYF
TRBV12-3/TRBV12-4,TRBJ2-2,many,TRBD1,TGTGCCAGCAGTATAGACAGGGCCGGGGAGCTGTTTTTT,CASSIDRAGELFF
TRBV7-8,TRBJ2-7,many,TRBD2,TGTGCCAGCAGCCCCGTGCGGGGGAACGAGCAGTACTTC,CASSPVRGNEQYF
TRBV20-1,TRBJ2-5,many,-,TGCAGTGCCCAGGACGCGGCCCAGTACTTC,CSAQDAAQYF
TRBV20-1,TRBJ1-3,many,-,TGCAGTGCTCAGGGGTCCGGAAACACCATATATTTT,CSAQGSGNTIYF
TRBV12-3/TRBV12-4,TRBJ1-1,many,-,TGTGCCAGCAGTTTAGGTGTAGCTTTCTTT,CASSLGVAFF
TRBV2,TRBJ1-5,many,-,TGTGCCAGCAGTGGCCAGGGGATTTGGAGTTTACATAGCAATCAGCCCCAGCATTTT,CASSGQGIWSLHSNQPQHF
TRBV9,TRBJ1-3,many,-,TGTGCCAGCAGCGTAGGGACTGGAAACACCATATATTTT,CASSVGTGNTIYF
TRBV6-1,TRBJ1-1,-,-,TGTGCCAGCAGTGTCTTACGGAACACTGAAGCTTTCTTT,CASSVLRNTEAFF
TRBV28,TRBJ2-7,many,TRBD1,TGTGCTACCCGACAGGGGCCCTACGAGCAGTACTTC,CATRQGPYEQYF
TRBV20-1,TRBJ2-6,many,-,TGCAGTGCTAGAGATTATTCGGCAGTATCTGGGGCCAACGTCCTGACTTTC,CSARDYSAVSGANVLTF
TRBV24-1,TRBJ2-5,many,TRBD2,TGTGCCACCAGTGATTTGGGGGGACTAGCGGAAGAGACCCAGTACTTC,CATSDLGGLAEETQYF
TRBV6-1,TRBJ1-6,many,-,TGTGCCAGCAGAGCCCTCGGGAGTTCACCCCTCCACTTT,CASRALGSSPLHF
TRBV6-1,TRBJ1-6,-,-,TGTGCCAGCACCCCGGGACTCGGGTCACCCCTCCACTTT,CASTPGLGSPLHF